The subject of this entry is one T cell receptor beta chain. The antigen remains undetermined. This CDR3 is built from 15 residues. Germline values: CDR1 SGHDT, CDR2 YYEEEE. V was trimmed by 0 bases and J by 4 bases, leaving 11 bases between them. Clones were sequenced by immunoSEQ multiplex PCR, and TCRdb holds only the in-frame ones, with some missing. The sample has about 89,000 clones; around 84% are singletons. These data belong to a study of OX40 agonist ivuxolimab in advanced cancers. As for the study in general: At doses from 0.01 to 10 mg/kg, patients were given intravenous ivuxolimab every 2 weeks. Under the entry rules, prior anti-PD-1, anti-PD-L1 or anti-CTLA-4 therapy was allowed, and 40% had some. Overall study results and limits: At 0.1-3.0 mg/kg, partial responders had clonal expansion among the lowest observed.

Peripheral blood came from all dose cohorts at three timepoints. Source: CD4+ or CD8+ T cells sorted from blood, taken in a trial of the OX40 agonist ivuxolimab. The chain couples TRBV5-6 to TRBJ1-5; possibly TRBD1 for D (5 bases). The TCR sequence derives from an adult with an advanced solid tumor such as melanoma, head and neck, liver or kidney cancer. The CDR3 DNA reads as TGTGCCAGCAGCTTGGGCGGGACGGGGAATCAGCCCCAGCATTTT. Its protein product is CASSLGGTGNQPQHF.